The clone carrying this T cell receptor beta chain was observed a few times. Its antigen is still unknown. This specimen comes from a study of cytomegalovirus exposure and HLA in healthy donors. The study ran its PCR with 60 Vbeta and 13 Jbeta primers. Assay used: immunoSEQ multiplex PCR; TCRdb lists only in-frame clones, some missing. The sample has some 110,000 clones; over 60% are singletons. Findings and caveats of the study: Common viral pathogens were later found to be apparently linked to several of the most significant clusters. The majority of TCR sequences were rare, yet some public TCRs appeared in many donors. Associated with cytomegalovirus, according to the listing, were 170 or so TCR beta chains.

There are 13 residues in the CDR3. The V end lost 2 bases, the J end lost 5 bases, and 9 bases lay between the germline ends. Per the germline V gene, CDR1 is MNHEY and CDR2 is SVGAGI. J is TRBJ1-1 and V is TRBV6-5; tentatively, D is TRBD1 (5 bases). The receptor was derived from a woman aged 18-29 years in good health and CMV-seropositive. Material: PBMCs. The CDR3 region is CASSYRRGTEAFF. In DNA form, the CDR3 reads TGTGCCAGCAGTTACCGTCGGGGGACTGAAGCTTTCTTT.